A selection of T cell receptor beta chains follows, all from one sample in a study of blood T cell repertoires in COVID-19. Profiling relied on immunoSEQ multiplex PCR, and the TCRdb table lists in-frame clones only, not all of them. The top ten hold more than 10% of the sample, which has tens of thousands of clones, under 90% seen once. Sequenced sample: peripheral blood. The receptor set was obtained from a human donor in a cohort sampled during active COVID-19. CDR3s leave out the opening cysteine and the closing phenylalanine or tryptophan.

>TRBJ2-7|TRBV7-8
ASSPLGQSYEQY
>TRBJ2-3|TRBV9
ASSVGTSVTDTQY
>TRBJ2-7|TRBV5-1
ASRRDSSYEQY
>TRBJ2-5|TRBV7-2
ASSLYPRDRVGTQY
>TRBJ2-6|TRBV24-1
ATSDSTFAVSGANVLT
>TRBJ1-1|TRBV5-1
ASSQNTEAF
>TRBJ2-2|TRBV6-6
ASSYRGNTGELF
>TRBJ2-7|TRBV15
ATSRGTSGIYEQY
>TRBJ1-2|TRBV5-6
ASSPGGANGYT
>TRBJ1-1|TRBV7-9
ASSSDRDFNTEAF
>TRBJ2-7|TRBV4-1
ASSQDYYNYEQY
>TRBJ1-6|TRBV4-3
ASSQDGTTGGSPLH
>TRBJ1-5|TRBV10-2
ASRPGHSNQPQH
>TRBJ2-7|TRBV11-2
ASSLGQTFSYEQY
>TRBJ2-3|TRBV7-2
ASSLVETEQLDTQY
>TRBJ2-1|TRBV5-4
ASSLARGLYNEQF
>TRBJ1-2|TRBV2
ASSKGEYGYT
>TRBJ2-3|TRBV6-5
ASRPNSGRGDTQY
>TRBJ1-6|TRBV30
AWKRGVFNSPLH
>TRBJ2-7|TRBV11-2
ASSPISGSWPYEQY
>TRBJ2-6|TRBV7-9
ASSLIDPQGPGANVLT
>TRBJ2-7|TRBV28
ASSLRTVTYEQY
>TRBJ2-5|TRBV2
ASSYARAQY
>TRBJ2-3|TRBV6-5
ASGWEADTQY
>TRBJ2-3|TRBV6-2/TRBV6-3
ASSYGGGDSDTQY
>TRBJ2-7|TRBV2
ASSRDRSYEQY
>TRBJ2-5|TRBV25-1
ASSLSAGRGTQY
>TRBJ1-2|TRBV5-4
ASSLEGAYGYT
>TRBJ2-7|TRBV7-9
ASSPPANRGEQY
>TRBJ1-2|TRBV7-2
ASSSTGYGYT
>TRBJ2-7|TRBV25-1
ASSAAFRTSGRGEQY
>TRBJ2-2|TRBV18
ASSPRQGQTGELF
>TRBJ1-6|TRBV28
ASSRRLENSPLH